This T cell receptor beta chain is from a study of cytomegalovirus exposure and HLA in healthy donors. With 9 bases clipped from V and 4 bases from J, the junction kept 8 bases outside the gene matches. The germline gives CDR1 LNHDA, CDR2 SQIVND (reference sequence). This CDR3 contains 15 residues. Both 60 Vbeta primers and 13 Jbeta primers went into the PCR. Only in-frame clones appear in the TCRdb table, and some are missing; sequencing was by immunoSEQ multiplex PCR. In the table there are more than 85,000 clones, approximately 80% of which are singletons. The chain recombines TRBV19 with TRBJ1-3, with 11 bases that match TRBD1. This TCR was sampled from a woman aged 30 to 39 in good health and CMV-seronegative. Input material: PBMCs. The CDR3 sequence is CASGGTGGTGNTIYF. The CDR3 coding sequence is TGTGCCAGCGGGGGGACAGGGGGAACGGGAAACACCATATATTTT.